The next 29 T cell receptor beta chains were all read from a single sample in a study of T cells after yellow fever vaccination. TCRdb used MiXCR to reprocess the 5' RACE reads, holding one entry per CDR3 protein. Of 300,000 or so distinct CDR3 sequences listed, around 6.8% were seen once; the top ten hold roughly a sixth. This specimen consisted of PBMCs, obtained around 45 days after the first yellow fever vaccination. These receptors all come from a man between 18 and 35 years old who received the YFV17D yellow fever vaccine.

The count of this clonotype is one. A much larger clonotype is one base distant, so this may be a read error. The CDR3 DNA reads as TGTGCCAGCGTACTAGCGGGGGTCAATGAGCAGTTCTTC. Translating gives CASVLAGVNEQFF. The chain is built from TRBV5-6 and TRBJ2-1; 11 bases fit TRBD2. Germline CDR1 and CDR2: SGHDT and YYEEEE. CDR3 size: 13 residues. Germline trimming cut 7 bases from V and 6 bases from J; bases unmatched to any gene: 3.

This clonotype was counted a few times. This chain connects TRBV6-1 to TRBJ2-7; 7 bases line up with TRBD1. V lost 6 bases, J lost 3 bases, and 5 bases stayed unmatched. This CDR3 contains 13 residues. Germline loops: CDR1 MNHNS, CDR2 SASEGT. The DNA for the CDR3 is TGTGCCAGCAGCAGGACAGGAGACTACGAGCAGTACTTC. Residues: CASSRTGDYEQYF.

This clonotype was seen repeatedly, ten times or more. The rearrangement joins TRBV10-3 to TRBJ2-1; TRBD1 is a possible D gene (5 bases). Trimming removed 0 bases at V and 5 bases at J, with 14 bases between. The CDR3 length is 16 residues. The germline gives CDR1 ENHRY, CDR2 SYGVKD. DNA for the CDR3: TGTGCCATCAGTGAGTCGATAGGCTCAGGGAACAATGAGCAGTTCTTC. Translation gives CAISESIGSGNNEQFF.

This clonotype was observed many times. The V call is TRBV18, the J call TRBJ2-1; 9 nucleotides match TRBD1. This CDR3 is 15 amino acids long. Trimming removed 3 bases from V and 6 bases from J; junction bases left unmatched: 6. CDR1 and CDR2 (germline): KGHSH, LQKENI. CDR3 amino acids: CASSPRTGDINEQFF. The CDR3 bases are TGTGCCAGCTCACCTAGGACAGGGGATATCAATGAGCAGTTCTTC.

The rearrangement uses TRBV18 and TRBJ2-7; possible D gene TRBD2, 6 bases. The CDR3 totals 15 residues. The V gene's germline CDR1 is KGHSH and CDR2 LQKENI. The V gene lost 4 bases and the J gene lost 5 bases, with 18 bases spanning the gap. CDR3: CASSQNRDSSHEQYV. CDR3 nucleotides: TGTGCCAGCTCACAGAACCGGGACTCCTCTCACGAGCAGTACGTC.

Many counts were recorded for this clonotype. This chain connects TRBV7-6 to TRBJ2-7; D gene ambiguous. The germline V and J ends were trimmed by 1 base and 3 bases, with 10 bases remaining between them. Germline values: CDR1 SGHVS, CDR2 FNYEAQ. The CDR3 length is 14 residues. CDR3 in DNA: TGTGCCAGCAGCTTAGATCCAGGCGGCTACGAGCAGTACTTC. Its protein product is CASSLDPGGYEQYF.

This chain links TRBV7-8 with TRBJ2-7; 9 bases line up with TRBD1. Germline CDR1 and CDR2: SGHVS and FQNEAQ. The ends lost 2 bases at V and 1 base at J; junction bases unmatched: 3. This CDR3 has 15 amino acids. DNA of the CDR3: TGTGCCAGCAGCTTACAGGGGACAGGGTCCTACGAGCAGTACTTC. This sequence encodes CASSLQGTGSYEQYF.

This chain connects TRBV5-1 to TRBJ2-5; 7 bases line up with TRBD1. This CDR3 spans 15 amino acids. CDR1 is SGHRS and CDR2 is YFSETQ in the germline V gene. The ends lost 6 bases at V and 3 bases at J; junction bases unmatched: 11. The CDR3: CASKTGAGFEETQYF. The CDR3 coding sequence is TGCGCCAGCAAAACAGGGGCTGGTTTTGAAGAGACCCAGTACTTC.

This chain joins TRBV5-4 and TRBJ2-1; possible D gene TRBD2, 6 bases. The V gene's germline CDR1 is SGHNT and CDR2 YYREEE (reference sequence). V shed 0 bases and J shed 5 bases, with 12 bases lying between them. The CDR3 has 15 amino acids. In DNA form, the CDR3 reads TGTGCCAGCAGCTTGGGGGCGGGGCCCCACAATGAGCAGTTCTTC. The encoded protein is CASSLGAGPHNEQFF.

This clonotype was detected ten times or more. The V gene is TRBV10-2, the J gene TRBJ2-3, with 9 bases aligning to TRBD2. With V trimmed by 5 bases and J by 6 bases, 6 bases remained unmatched. Germline V gene data show CDR1 as WSHSY and CDR2 as SAAADI. This CDR3 has 14 residues. CDR3 protein: CASSRGGAGDTQYF. In nucleotides, the CDR3 is TGCGCCAGCAGTCGCGGGGGGGCTGGCGATACGCAGTATTTT.

Ten or more counts support this clonotype. Compared with germline, one end of the junction differs, possibly owing to a read error. The gene calls are TRBV5-1 and TRBJ2-1; TRBD2 matches at 9 bases. The CDR3 has 15 amino acids. Per the germline V gene, CDR1 is SGHRS and CDR2 is YFSETQ. As DNA, the CDR3 is TGTGCCAGCAGCTTAGCGGCGGGGGGGTACAATGAGCAGTTCTTC. Residues: CASSLAAGGYNEQFF.

This clonotype was seen at least ten times. The chain has TRBV18 and TRBJ2-1; 12 positions match TRBD2. Germline V gene data show CDR1 as KGHSH and CDR2 as LQKENI. The CDR3 is made up of 16 amino acids. The ends lost 2 bases at V and 9 bases at J; junction bases unmatched: 8. The CDR3 region is CASSPASGGAGIEQFF. The CDR3 DNA reads TGTGCCAGCTCACCAGCTAGCGGGGGGGCCGGTATTGAGCAGTTCTTC.

This clonotype was seen more than once but under ten times. The chain couples TRBV12-3 or TRBV12-4 to TRBJ1-2; no clear D. This CDR3 spans 13 amino acids. V was cut by 7 bases and J by 6 bases, with 15 bases left in between. CDR3 sequence reads: CASNPNGGDGYTF. The CDR3 DNA reads as TGTGCCAGCAATCCCAATGGAGGCGATGGCTACACCTTC.

The V call is TRBV9, the J call TRBJ2-1, with unresolved D. V gave up 3 bases and J gave up 0 bases, with 7 bases separating them. The length of the CDR3 is 14 residues. Germline V gene data show CDR1 as SGDLS and CDR2 as YYNGEE. The CDR3 nucleotides read TGTGCCAGCAGCGAGACGGGCTCCTACAATGAGCAGTTCTTC. This sequence encodes CASSETGSYNEQFF. Full variable domain (rest looked up from reference TRBV9 and TRBJ2-1): DSGVTQTPKHLITATGQRVTLRCSPRSGDLSVYWYQQSLDQGLQFLIQYYNGEERAKGNILERFSAQQFPDLHSELNLSSLELGDSALYFCASSETGSYNEQFFGPGTRLTVL.

This clonotype has more than one count but fewer than ten. The chain is built from TRBV20-1 and TRBJ1-1; D might be TRBD1 (5 bases). The germline V gene has CDR1 DFQATT and CDR2 SNEGSKA (reference sequence). There are 12 residues in the CDR3. V lost 6 bases to trimming and J lost 2 bases, with 10 bases between them. CDR3: CSAHGGNTEAFF. The DNA for the CDR3 is TGCAGTGCCCATGGGGGTAACACTGAAGCTTTCTTT.

This clonotype was seen a handful of times. V gene TRBV29-1 combines with J gene TRBJ1-2, with D unresolved. V lost 3 bases and J lost 7, with 24 bases in between. The germline CDR1 and CDR2 sequences are SQVTM and ANQGSEA. CDR3 length: 16 residues. CDR3 sequence: CSVDFARLTSKSGYTF. The CDR3, as DNA: TGCAGCGTTGACTTCGCGAGATTAACCTCTAAATCTGGCTACACCTTC. Drawing the rest from reference TRBV29-1 and TRBJ1-2, the complete variable domain is SAVISQKPSRDICQRGTSLTIQCQVDSQVTMMFWYRQQPGQSLTLIATANQGSEATYESGFVIDKFPISRPNLTFSTLTVSNMSPEDSSIYLCSVDFARLTSKSGYTFGSGTRLTVV.

This sequence joins TRBV11-3 and TRBJ2-5, with a weak D call TRBD2 (6 bases). Germline CDR1 reads SGHNT; CDR2 reads YENEEA. Trimming took 1 base from V and 5 from J, leaving 11 bases between them. The CDR3 runs 14 residues. CDR3 coding DNA: TGTGCCAGCAGCTTAGCCTTTGGAGGGGAGACCCAGTACTTC. Amino acid sequence: CASSLAFGGETQYF. The variable domain in full, completed from reference TRBV11-3 and TRBJ2-5, reads EAGVVQSPRYKIIEKKQPVAFWCNPISGHNTLYWYLQNLGQGPELLIRYENEEAVDDSQLPKDRFSAERLKGVDSTLKIQPAELGDSAVYLCASSLAFGGETQYFGPGTRLLVL.

This clonotype was seen a few times. The chain has TRBV7-8 and TRBJ2-1; 9 bases line up with TRBD1. Germline CDR1 reads SGHVS; CDR2 reads FQNEAQ. The CDR3 extends over 15 amino acids. After removal of 4 bases from V and 7 bases from J, the junction contained 8 bases not matched to a gene. CDR3: CASSSGTGSVNEQFF. CDR3 nucleotides: TGTGCCAGCAGCTCCGGGACAGGGTCAGTAAATGAGCAGTTCTTC.

The V gene is TRBV2, the J gene TRBJ1-6; D not resolved. The CDR3 totals 17 residues. Germline V CDR1 and CDR2: SNHLY, FYNNEI. Trimming cost V 0 bases and J 0 bases, with 9 bases left between them. CDR3 in amino acids: CASSEAGGPSYNSPLHF. The CDR3 DNA reads as TGTGCCAGCAGTGAAGCTGGTGGACCCTCCTATAATTCACCCCTCCACTTT.

This clonotype turned up a few times. V and J are TRBV7-2 and TRBJ2-3; D is unclear. CDR1 is SGHTA, CDR2 FQGNSA, per germline. V was pared by 2 bases and J by 6 bases, with 9 bases between. The CDR3 sequence is 13 residues long. DNA of the CDR3: TGTGCCAGCAGCTTACCAGCCTTCGATACGCAGTATTTT. Translated: CASSLPAFDTQYF.

This clonotype was counted ten times or more. The chain has TRBV29-1 and TRBJ2-5; D is perhaps TRBD2 (6 bases). This CDR3 spans 12 amino acids. Per germline, CDR1 SQVTM and CDR2 ANQGSEA. Trimming left V 4 bases short and J 2 bases short, with 8 bases between. The CDR3 sequence: CSVAEGQETQYF. CDR3 in DNA: TGCAGCGTTGCGGAGGGGCAAGAGACCCAGTACTTC.

This clonotype has a handful of counts. CDR3 sequence reads: CSAAGLAHRGADTQYF. The CDR3 region has the DNA TGCAGTGCTGCGGGCCTAGCACACCGCGGGGCAGATACGCAGTATTTT. This chain joins TRBV20-1 and TRBJ2-3, with D perhaps matching TRBD2 (6 bases). This CDR3 comprises 16 residues. The germline V gene encodes CDR1 DFQATT and CDR2 SNEGSKA (reference sequence). Deletions cut 5 bases from V and 4 bases from J, with 22 bases between.

This clonotype was seen a handful of times. The chain employs TRBV29-1 and TRBJ2-3; 7 positions agree with TRBD1. V lost 6 bases, J lost 8 bases, and 20 bases stayed unmatched. The CDR3 consists of 16 residues. From germline, CDR1 is SQVTM and CDR2 ANQGSEA. The CDR3 sequence is CSVVVFDRAVLRTQYF. In DNA, the CDR3 is TGCAGCGTCGTGGTTTTTGACAGGGCCGTTTTACGTACGCAGTATTTT.

This clonotype was seen ten or more times. The chain carries TRBV4-3 and TRBJ2-2; the D is unclear. Trimming removed 6 bases at V and 0 bases at J, with 11 bases between. CDR1 is LGHNA, CDR2 YSLEER, per germline. The CDR3 loop spans 15 amino acids. The CDR3 DNA follows: TGCGCCAGCAGTCGGACCGTCGCGAACACCGGGGAGCTGTTTTTT. This sequence encodes CASSRTVANTGELFF.

This clonotype was seen many times. One end of the junction is discordant with germline, which a read error may explain. The chain couples TRBV5-1 to TRBJ2-3; 9 positions agree with TRBD1. The CDR3 is made up of 14 amino acids. From germline, CDR1 is SGHRS and CDR2 YFSETQ. CDR3 residues: CASSLGQGPDTQYF. The CDR3 region has the DNA TGTGCCAGCAGCTTGGGACAGGGTCCAGATACGCAGTATTTT.

The chain carries TRBV6-4 and TRBJ2-4; 7 bases are a match to TRBD1. The CDR3 loop spans 14 amino acids. Germline V CDR1 and CDR2: MRHNA, SNTAGT. The V and J ends lost 4 bases and 5 bases, in that order; junction bases with no gene match: 5. The DNA of the CDR3 is TGTGCCAGCAGTGGTGACAGGGACGAAAACATTCAGTACTTC. This sequence encodes CASSGDRDENIQYF.

This clonotype was observed a few times. The V gene is TRBV30, the J gene TRBJ1-5; D not certain. CDR3 size: 13 residues. V was pared by 0 bases and J by 1 base, with 4 bases between. Germline V lookup: CDR1 GTSNPN, CDR2 SVGIG (reference sequence). The CDR3 protein is CAWSVASNQPQHF. In DNA form, the CDR3 reads TGTGCCTGGAGTGTGGCGAGCAATCAGCCCCAGCATTTT. Full variable domain (outside the CDR3, taken from reference TRBV30 and TRBJ1-5): SQTIHQWPATLVQPVGSPLSLECTVEGTSNPNLYWYRQAAGRGLQLLFYSVGIGQISSEVPQNLSASRPQDRQFILSSKKLLLSDSGFYLCAWSVASNQPQHFGDGTRLSIL.

The chain uses TRBV2 and TRBJ1-5; unclear D gene. Trimming took 5 bases from V and 2 from J, leaving 16 bases between them. This CDR3 is 16 amino acids long. Germline values: CDR1 SNHLY, CDR2 FYNNEI. CDR3 nucleotides: TGTGCCAGCAGTCCGGGCCCTTACTGGGGCAATCAGCCCCAGCATTTT. Amino acid sequence: CASSPGPYWGNQPQHF.

CDR3 in amino acids: CASSQQRGGNTDTQYF. In DNA form, the CDR3 reads TGTGCCAGCAGCCAACAGCGGGGGGGAAATACAGATACGCAGTATTTT. The chain carries TRBV11-2 and TRBJ2-3; 10 nucleotides line up with TRBD2. The CDR3 has 16 residues. The V gene's germline CDR1 is SGHAT and CDR2 FQNNGV. V dropped 5 bases and J dropped 3; count of bases not matched to a gene: 8.